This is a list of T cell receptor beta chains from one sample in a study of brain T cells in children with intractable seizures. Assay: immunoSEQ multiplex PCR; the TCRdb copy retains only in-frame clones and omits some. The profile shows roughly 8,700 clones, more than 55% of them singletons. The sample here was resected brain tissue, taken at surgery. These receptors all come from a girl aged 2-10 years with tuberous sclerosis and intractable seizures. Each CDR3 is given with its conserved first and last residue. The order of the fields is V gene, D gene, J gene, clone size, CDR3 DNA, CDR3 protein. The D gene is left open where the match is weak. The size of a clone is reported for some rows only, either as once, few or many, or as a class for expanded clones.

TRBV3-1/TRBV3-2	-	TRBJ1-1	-	TGTGCCAGCAGCCTTCACACTGAAGCTTTCTTT	CASSLHTEAFF
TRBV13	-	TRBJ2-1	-	TGTGCCAGCAGCAAAGCGGGACAGAAATACAATGAGCAGTTCTTC	CASSKAGQKYNEQFF
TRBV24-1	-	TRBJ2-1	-	TGTGCCACCAGTGATTTGTCCAGGGCGGGTGACAATGAGCAGTTCTTC	CATSDLSRAGDNEQFF
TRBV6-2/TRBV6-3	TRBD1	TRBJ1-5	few	TGTGCCAGCAGTTACTTGGGCGGGACAGTAAATCAGCCCCAGCATTTT	CASSYLGGTVNQPQHF
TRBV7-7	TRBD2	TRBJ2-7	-	TGTGCTAGCAGCTACTCACTTGGGAGGGCTGACGAGCAGTACTTC	CASSYSLGRADEQYF
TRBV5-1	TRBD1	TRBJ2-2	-	TGCGCCAGCAGCCCCCGGGACAGGGGGCGCCGATACACCGGGGAGCTGTTTTTT	CASSPRDRGRRYTGELFF
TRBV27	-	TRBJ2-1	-	TGTGCCAGCAGTTTTCTGGGGCCTGTTATGAATGAGCAGTTCTTC	CASSFLGPVMNEQFF
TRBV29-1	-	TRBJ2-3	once	TGCAGCGTTGCCGGGGATACGCAGTATTTT	CSVAGDTQYF
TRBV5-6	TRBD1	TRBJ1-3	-	TGTGCCAGCAGCTTGGCGACAGGGACCCCTGGAAACACCATATATTTT	CASSLATGTPGNTIYF
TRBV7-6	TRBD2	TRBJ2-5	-	TGTGCCAGCAGCGAAAGCGGGGATCAAGAGACCCAGTACTTC	CASSESGDQETQYF
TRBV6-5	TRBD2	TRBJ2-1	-	TGTGCCACCGGGACTAGCGGATACAATGAGCAGTTCTTC	CATGTSGYNEQFF
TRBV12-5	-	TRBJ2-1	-	TGTGCTAGTGGTTTGTTGGGTCCTAAGGATGAGCAGTTCTTC	CASGLLGPKDEQFF
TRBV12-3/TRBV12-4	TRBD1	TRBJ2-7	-	TGTGCCAGCAGTTTTTATGGACAGGGTGTGCAGTACTTC	CASSFYGQGVQYF
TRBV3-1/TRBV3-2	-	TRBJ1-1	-	TGTGCCAGCAGCCAAGTTGGGAACACTGAAGCTTTCTTT	CASSQVGNTEAFF
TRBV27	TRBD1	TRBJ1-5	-	TGTGCCAGCAGTAGGGGACAGGGCTGGGTTGAGCCCCAGCATTTT	CASSRGQGWVEPQHF
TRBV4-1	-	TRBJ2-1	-	TGCGCCAGCAGTAATATAGGGGGGCCGGGTGAGCAGTTCTTC	CASSNIGGPGEQFF
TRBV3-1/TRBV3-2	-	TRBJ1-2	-	TGTGCCAGCAGCCAAGGCCAGAACTATGGCTACACCTTC	CASSQGQNYGYTF
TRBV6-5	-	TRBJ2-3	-	TGTGCCAGCAGCGGACAGTCTAGCACAGATACGCAGTATTTT	CASSGQSSTDTQYF
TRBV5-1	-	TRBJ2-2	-	TGCGCCAGCAGCTTGCTTTGGGCCGGGGAGCTGTTTTTT	CASSLLWAGELFF
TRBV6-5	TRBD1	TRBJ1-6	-	TGTGCCAGCAGTTCACAGGGGCCGACTGATTCACCCCTCCACTTT	CASSSQGPTDSPLHF
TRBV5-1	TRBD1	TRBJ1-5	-	TGCGCCAGCAGCTGGGGGACAGGCCGTAATCAGCCCCAGCATTTT	CASSWGTGRNQPQHF
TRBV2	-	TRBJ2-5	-	TGTGCCAGCAGTGAGGTCGGGACTCCCCAAGAGACCCAGTACTTC	CASSEVGTPQETQYF
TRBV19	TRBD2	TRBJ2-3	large	TGTGCCAGTAGCCCAAGCGGGGGGCTAGGCACAGATACGCAGTATTTT	CASSPSGGLGTDTQYF
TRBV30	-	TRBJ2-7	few	TGTGCCTGGAGTCACCGGGGCCTCATCTACGAGCAGTACTTC	CAWSHRGLIYEQYF
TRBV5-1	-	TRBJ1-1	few	TGCGCCAGCAGCTCCCACGGGGCGAACACTGAAGCTTTCTTT	CASSSHGANTEAFF
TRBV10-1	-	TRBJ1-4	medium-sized	TGCGCCAGCATAGAACCGATTCGGGCAACTAATGAAAAACTGTTTTTT	CASIEPIRATNEKLFF
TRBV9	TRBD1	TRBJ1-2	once	TGTGCCAGCAGCCCCTGGGGACAGACGATATATGGCTACACCTTC	CASSPWGQTIYGYTF
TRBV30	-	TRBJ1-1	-	TGTGCCTGGAGTGAGGCGGGGGTCTCGGAAGCTTTCTTT	CAWSEAGVSEAFF
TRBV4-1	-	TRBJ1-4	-	TGCGCCAGCAGCCAAGTCTCAGGGGCGCCAAGTGAAAAACTGTTTTTT	CASSQVSGAPSEKLFF
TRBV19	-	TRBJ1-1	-	TGTGCCAGTAGTAGCTTCTGGGTTGGAAACACTGAAGCTTTCTTT	CASSSFWVGNTEAFF
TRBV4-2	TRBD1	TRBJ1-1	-	TGTGCCAGCAGCCTAAAGGGCAGGGGGGGCACTGAAGCTTTCTTT	CASSLKGRGGTEAFF
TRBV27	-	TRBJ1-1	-	TGTGCCAGCAGTTTATCCTGGGCAGCGAACACTGAAGCTTTCTTT	CASSLSWAANTEAFF
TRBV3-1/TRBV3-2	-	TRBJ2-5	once	TGTGCCAGCAGCCACAGACGGAACGAGAGAGAGACCCAGTACTTC	CASSHRRNERETQYF
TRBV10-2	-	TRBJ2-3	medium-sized	TGCGCCAGCAGTGATCGAAAGATCACAGATACGCAGTATTTT	CASSDRKITDTQYF
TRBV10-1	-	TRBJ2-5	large	TGCGCCAGCAGTGATGTTCCGGTTGGCGGGGTGGAGACCCAGTACTTC	CASSDVPVGGVETQYF
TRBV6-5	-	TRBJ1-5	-	TGTGCCAGCAACCTTTCGGGGGATAGCAATCAGCCCCAGCATTTT	CASNLSGDSNQPQHF
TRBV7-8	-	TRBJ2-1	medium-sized	TGTGCCAGCAGCTTGGGGGGCCGCCACAATGAGCAGTTCTTC	CASSLGGRHNEQFF
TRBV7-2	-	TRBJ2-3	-	TGTGCCAGCAGCTTAGATAGTCGGGGCCGCACAGATACGCAGTATTTT	CASSLDSRGRTDTQYF
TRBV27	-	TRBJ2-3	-	TGTGCCAGCAGCCCTGGTGTGGGGGGTAGCACAGATACGCAGTATTTT	CASSPGVGGSTDTQYF
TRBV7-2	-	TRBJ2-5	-	TGTGCCAGCAGCTTAGCGAGACTAGAGGGGGAGACCCAGTACTTC	CASSLARLEGETQYF
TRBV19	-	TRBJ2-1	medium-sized	TGTGCCAGTAGTATAGCACAGTGGAATGAGCAGTTCTTC	CASSIAQWNEQFF
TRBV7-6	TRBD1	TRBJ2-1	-	TGTGCCAGCAGCTTAGAGGAGTCCCGGACAGGGGCCCATGAGCAGTTCTTC	CASSLEESRTGAHEQFF
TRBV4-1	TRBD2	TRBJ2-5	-	TGCGCCAGCAGCCAAGATAGAATAGCGGGGTCTCACCAAGAGACCCAGTACTTC	CASSQDRIAGSHQETQYF
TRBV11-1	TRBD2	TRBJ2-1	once	TGTGCCAGCAGCTTAGAGGGACTAGCGGGGTACAATGAGCAGTTCTTC	CASSLEGLAGYNEQFF
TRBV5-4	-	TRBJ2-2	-	TGTGCCAGCAGCTCCCCAGGGACATTGAACACCGGGGAGCTGTTTTTT	CASSSPGTLNTGELFF
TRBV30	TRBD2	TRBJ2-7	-	TGTGCCTGGACGGGAGGAATGGGGTCCGAGCAGTACTTC	CAWTGGMGSEQYF
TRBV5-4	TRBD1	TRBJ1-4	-	TGTGCCAGCAGCATTGGACAGGAGGTTAATGAAAAACTGTTTTTT	CASSIGQEVNEKLFF
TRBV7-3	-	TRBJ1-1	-	TGTGCCAGCAGCTTAGAATCCGGCTCCACTGAAGCTTTCTTT	CASSLESGSTEAFF
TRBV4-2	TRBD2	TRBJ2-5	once	TGTGCCAGCAGCCACCCCGGGGCTAGCGGGGACATCCCGAGGGAGACCCAGTACTTC	CASSHPGASGDIPRETQYF
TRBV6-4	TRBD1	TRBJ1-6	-	TGTGCCAGCGCTAGACAGGGACTGGATTCACCCCTCCACTTT	CASARQGLDSPLHF
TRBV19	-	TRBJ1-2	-	TGTGCCAGTAGGCCCTCTTCTTATGGCTACACCTTC	CASRPSSYGYTF
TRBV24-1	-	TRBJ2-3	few	TGTGCCACCAGTTGGGGGACCACAGATACGCAGTATTTT	CATSWGTTDTQYF
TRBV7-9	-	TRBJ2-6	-	TGTGCCAGCAGCGAGACCACAGGCTCTGGGGCCAACGTCCTGACTTTC	CASSETTGSGANVLTF
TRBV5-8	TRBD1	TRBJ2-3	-	TGTGCCAGCAGCTTGGACCTAGACAGGGAAGTGGAAGATACGCAGTATTTT	CASSLDLDREVEDTQYF
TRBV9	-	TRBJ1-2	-	TGTGCCAGCAGCTCGCTGGGGGGCTACACCTTC	CASSSLGGYTF
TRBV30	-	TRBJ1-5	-	TGTGCCTGGAACATAAGAGGAGGGCCGCAGCATTTT	CAWNIRGGPQHF
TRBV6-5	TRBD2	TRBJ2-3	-	TGTGGTAGCGGGCCTAGCACAGATACGCAGTATTTT	CGSGPSTDTQYF
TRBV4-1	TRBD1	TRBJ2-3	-	TGCGCCAGCAGCCACGGTCAGGGGGCTGTTGCAGATACGCAGTATTTT	CASSHGQGAVADTQYF
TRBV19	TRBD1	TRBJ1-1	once	TGTGCCAGTAGTATCCTACCCGGGACAGTTAACACTGAAGCTTTCTTT	CASSILPGTVNTEAFF